This is a list of T cell receptor beta chains from one sample in a study of CD4 T cells in relation to SARS-CoV-2 and coronaviruses. TCRdb keeps only in-frame clones here, not all; method: immunoSEQ multiplex PCR. In the table there are approximately 64,000 clones, roughly 93% of which are singletons. Sequenced sample: naive CD4+ T cells from PBMCs. The source is a human donor in good health. Both conserved end residues are part of each CDR3. Fields, in order: V gene, J gene, CDR3 protein.

v_gene: TRBV5-1; j_gene: TRBJ1-6; CDR3aa: CASSLLPGYNSPLHF
v_gene: TRBV5-1; j_gene: TRBJ2-7; CDR3aa: CASSRLQGESSYEQYF
v_gene: TRBV5-1; j_gene: TRBJ2-2; CDR3aa: CASSLRTSGSPGELFF
v_gene: TRBV2; j_gene: TRBJ1-2; CDR3aa: CASSVGRSPNYGYTF
v_gene: TRBV24-1; j_gene: TRBJ2-7; CDR3aa: CATAKGQGLNEQYF
v_gene: TRBV28; j_gene: TRBJ2-7; CDR3aa: CASRQAGAFYEQYF
v_gene: TRBV7-9; j_gene: TRBJ1-2; CDR3aa: CASSPRQGPFPNYGYTF
v_gene: TRBV15; j_gene: TRBJ2-5; CDR3aa: CATSGGFETQYF
v_gene: TRBV7-9; j_gene: TRBJ2-5; CDR3aa: CASSLGRSRLAGDETQYF
v_gene: TRBV7-9; j_gene: TRBJ2-7; CDR3aa: CASSLAAGYEQYF
v_gene: TRBV28; j_gene: TRBJ1-2; CDR3aa: CASSLRQNYGYTF
v_gene: TRBV18; j_gene: TRBJ2-1; CDR3aa: CASSSPGGLVKGGQQFF
v_gene: TRBV12-3/TRBV12-4; j_gene: TRBJ2-7; CDR3aa: CASSTTGNEQYF
v_gene: TRBV10-1; j_gene: TRBJ1-1; CDR3aa: CASSEPGAGAFF
v_gene: TRBV28; j_gene: TRBJ1-5; CDR3aa: CASSDRGRGMSPQPQHF
v_gene: TRBV7-2; j_gene: TRBJ1-3; CDR3aa: CASSLQGATGNTIYF
v_gene: TRBV7-2; j_gene: TRBJ2-7; CDR3aa: CASSPYTSYEQYF
v_gene: TRBV30; j_gene: TRBJ1-6; CDR3aa: CAWSGQGKENSPLHF
v_gene: TRBV5-1; j_gene: TRBJ2-3; CDR3aa: CASSGRRDGVADTQYF
v_gene: TRBV12-5; j_gene: TRBJ1-1; CDR3aa: CASGFGGRGTEAFF
v_gene: TRBV5-1; j_gene: TRBJ2-1; CDR3aa: CASSFIASNYNEQFF
v_gene: TRBV12-3/TRBV12-4; j_gene: TRBJ2-4; CDR3aa: CASSLDRGDIQYF
v_gene: TRBV3-1/TRBV3-2; j_gene: TRBJ1-2; CDR3aa: CASSQIGRDYGYTF
v_gene: TRBV18; j_gene: TRBJ1-2; CDR3aa: CASSPASNYGYTF
v_gene: TRBV7-9; j_gene: TRBJ1-5; CDR3aa: CASSLLGASQPQHF
v_gene: TRBV2; j_gene: TRBJ1-1; CDR3aa: CASSATGTMNTEAFF
v_gene: TRBV10-3; j_gene: TRBJ2-1; CDR3aa: CAISETGISYNEQFF
v_gene: TRBV4-2; j_gene: TRBJ1-3; CDR3aa: CASSQDRVYLGTGQTPSGNTIYF
v_gene: TRBV28; j_gene: TRBJ1-1; CDR3aa: CASRYTTGNTEAFF
v_gene: TRBV7-2; j_gene: TRBJ1-6; CDR3aa: CASSLEAYSPLHF
v_gene: TRBV28; j_gene: TRBJ2-7; CDR3aa: CASSLGGSGNSYEQYF
v_gene: TRBV5-5; j_gene: TRBJ2-3; CDR3aa: CASSLEDRGLETQYF
v_gene: TRBV18; j_gene: TRBJ2-5; CDR3aa: CASSPRAASEETQYF